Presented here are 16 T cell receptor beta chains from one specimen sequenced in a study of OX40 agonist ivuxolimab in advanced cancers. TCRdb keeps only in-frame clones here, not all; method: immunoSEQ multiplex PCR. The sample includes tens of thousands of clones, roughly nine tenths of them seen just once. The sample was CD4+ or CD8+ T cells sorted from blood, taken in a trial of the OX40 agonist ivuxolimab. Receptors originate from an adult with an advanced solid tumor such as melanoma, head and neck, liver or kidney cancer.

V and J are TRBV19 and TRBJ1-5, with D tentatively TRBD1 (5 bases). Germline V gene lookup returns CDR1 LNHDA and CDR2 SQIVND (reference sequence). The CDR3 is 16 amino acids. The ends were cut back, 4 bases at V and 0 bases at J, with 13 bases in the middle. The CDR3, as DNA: TGTGCCAGTAGTACCCTGACAGTTAGTAGCAATCAGCCCCAGCATTTT. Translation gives CASSTLTVSSNQPQHF.

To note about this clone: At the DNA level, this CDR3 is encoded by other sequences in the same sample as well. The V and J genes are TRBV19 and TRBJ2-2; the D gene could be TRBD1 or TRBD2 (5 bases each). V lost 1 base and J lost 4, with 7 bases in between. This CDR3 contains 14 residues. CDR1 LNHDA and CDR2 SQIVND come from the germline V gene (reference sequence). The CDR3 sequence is CASSIVGGTGELFF. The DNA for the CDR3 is TGTGCCAGTAGTATAGTTGGGGGCACCGGGGAGCTGTTTTTT.

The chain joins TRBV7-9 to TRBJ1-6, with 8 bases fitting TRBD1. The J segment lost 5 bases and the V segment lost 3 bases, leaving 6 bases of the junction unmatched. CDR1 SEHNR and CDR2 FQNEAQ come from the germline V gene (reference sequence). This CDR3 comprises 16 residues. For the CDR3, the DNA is TGTGCCAGCAGCTTGGGGACAGGCCGGCATAATTCACCCCTCCACTTT. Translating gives CASSLGTGRHNSPLHF.

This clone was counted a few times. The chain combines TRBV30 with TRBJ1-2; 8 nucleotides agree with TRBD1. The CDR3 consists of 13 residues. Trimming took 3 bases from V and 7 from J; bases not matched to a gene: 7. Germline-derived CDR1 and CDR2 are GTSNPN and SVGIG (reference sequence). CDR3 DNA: TGTGCCTGGAGCCGGGACAGGCCCAGTGGCTACACCTTC. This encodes CAWSRDRPSGYTF. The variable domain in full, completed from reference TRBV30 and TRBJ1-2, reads SQTIHQWPATLVQPVGSPLSLECTVEGTSNPNLYWYRQAAGRGLQLLFYSVGIGQISSEVPQNLSASRPQDRQFILSSKKLLLSDSGFYLCAWSRDRPSGYTFGSGTRLTVV.

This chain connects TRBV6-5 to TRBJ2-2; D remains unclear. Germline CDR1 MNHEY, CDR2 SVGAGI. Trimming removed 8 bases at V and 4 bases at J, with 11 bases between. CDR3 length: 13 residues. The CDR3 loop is CASRTRVTGELFF. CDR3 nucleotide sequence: TGTGCCAGCCGGACCCGGGTCACCGGGGAGCTGTTTTTT.

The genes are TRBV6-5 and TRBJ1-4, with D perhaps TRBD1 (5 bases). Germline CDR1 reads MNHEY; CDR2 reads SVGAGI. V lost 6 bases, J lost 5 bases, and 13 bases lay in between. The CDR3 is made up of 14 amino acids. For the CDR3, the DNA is TGTGCCAGCAGCCCCGGGACGGGGAATGAAAAACTGTTTTTT. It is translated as CASSPGTGNEKLFF.

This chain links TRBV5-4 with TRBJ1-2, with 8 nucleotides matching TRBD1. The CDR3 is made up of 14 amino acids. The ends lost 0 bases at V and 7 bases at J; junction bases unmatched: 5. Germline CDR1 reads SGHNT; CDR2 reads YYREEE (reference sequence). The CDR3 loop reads CASSLGWTGSGYTF. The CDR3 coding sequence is TGTGCCAGCAGCTTGGGCTGGACAGGGTCTGGCTACACCTTC.

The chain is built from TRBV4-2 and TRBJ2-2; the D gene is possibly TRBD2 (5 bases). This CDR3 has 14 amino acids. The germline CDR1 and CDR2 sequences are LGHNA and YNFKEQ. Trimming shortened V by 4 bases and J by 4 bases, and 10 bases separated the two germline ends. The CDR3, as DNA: TGTGCCAGCAGCCCCCCGGGGAGCACCGGGGAGCTGTTTTTT. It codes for CASSPPGSTGELFF.

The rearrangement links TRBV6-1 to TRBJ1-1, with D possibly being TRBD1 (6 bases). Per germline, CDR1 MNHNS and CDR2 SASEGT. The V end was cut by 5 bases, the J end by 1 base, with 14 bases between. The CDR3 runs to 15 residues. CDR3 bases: TGTGCCAGCAGTCTTTACAGGGCCGGGAACACTGAAGCTTTCTTT. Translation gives CASSLYRAGNTEAFF.

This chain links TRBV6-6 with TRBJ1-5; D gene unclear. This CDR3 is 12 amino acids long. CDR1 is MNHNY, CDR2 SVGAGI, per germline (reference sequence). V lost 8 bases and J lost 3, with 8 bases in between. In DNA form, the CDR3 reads TGTGCCAGCCGAGGGTCCAATCAGCCCCAGCATTTT. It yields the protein CASRGSNQPQHF.

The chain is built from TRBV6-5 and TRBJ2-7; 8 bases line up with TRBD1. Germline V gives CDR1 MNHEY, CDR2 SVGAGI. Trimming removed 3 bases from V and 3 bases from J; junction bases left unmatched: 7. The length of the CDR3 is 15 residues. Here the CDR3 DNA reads TGTGCCAGCAGTTATGACAGGGGAAGGCTCTACGAGCAGTACTTC. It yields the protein CASSYDRGRLYEQYF.

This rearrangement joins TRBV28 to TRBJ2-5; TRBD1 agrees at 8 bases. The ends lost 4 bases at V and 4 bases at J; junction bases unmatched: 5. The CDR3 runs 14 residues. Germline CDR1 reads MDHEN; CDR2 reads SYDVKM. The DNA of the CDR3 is TGTGCCAGCAGTTCGGACAGGGTGGCAGAGACCCAGTACTTC. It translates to CASSSDRVAETQYF.

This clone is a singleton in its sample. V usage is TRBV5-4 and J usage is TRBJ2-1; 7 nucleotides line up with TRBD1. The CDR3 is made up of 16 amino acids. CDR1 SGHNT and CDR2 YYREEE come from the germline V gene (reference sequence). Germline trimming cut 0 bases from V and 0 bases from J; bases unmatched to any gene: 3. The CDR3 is CASSLEGGSSYNEQFF. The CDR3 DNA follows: TGTGCCAGCAGCTTGGAAGGGGGCAGCTCCTACAATGAGCAGTTCTTC.

Here the CDR3 DNA reads TGTGCCAGCTCACCACCCAGGGGACAGGGGGCGTCAGGGACTGAAGCTTTCTTT. Protein sequence: CASSPPRGQGASGTEAFF. The rearrangement links TRBV18 to TRBJ1-1; 12 nucleotides align to TRBD1. Germline-derived CDR1 and CDR2 are KGHSH and LQKENI. This CDR3 comprises 18 residues. V shed 0 bases, J shed 5 bases, and the junction held 10 bases outside the gene matches.

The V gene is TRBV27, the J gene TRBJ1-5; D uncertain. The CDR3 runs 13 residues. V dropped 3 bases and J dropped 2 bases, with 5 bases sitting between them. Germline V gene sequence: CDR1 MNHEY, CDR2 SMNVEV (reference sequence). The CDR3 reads CASSLKGNQPQHF. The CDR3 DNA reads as TGTGCCAGCAGTTTGAAGGGCAATCAGCCCCAGCATTTT.

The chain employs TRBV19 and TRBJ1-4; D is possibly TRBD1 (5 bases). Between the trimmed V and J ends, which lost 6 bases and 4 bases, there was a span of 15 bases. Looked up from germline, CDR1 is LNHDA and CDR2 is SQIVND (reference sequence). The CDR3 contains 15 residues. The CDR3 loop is CASSHLEGINEKLFF. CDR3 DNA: TGTGCCAGTAGCCACCTTGAGGGGATTAATGAAAAACTGTTTTTT.